This TCR beta chain was captured in a study of cytomegalovirus exposure and HLA in healthy donors. PCR amplification relied on 60 Vbeta primers (plus 13 Jbeta primers). The method was immunoSEQ multiplex PCR; TCRdb's version includes in-frame clones alone and lacks a portion of them. The sample's table shows approximately 61,000 clones. Germline CDR1 is SGHRS and CDR2 is YFSETQ. This CDR3 spans 14 amino acids. Trimming took 4 bases from V and 3 from J; bases not matched to a gene: 6. This rearrangement joins TRBV5-1 to TRBJ1-1; TRBD1 matches 7 bases. This sequence originates from a woman younger than 30 in good health and CMV-seronegative. Sequencing used PBMCs. The CDR3 nucleotides read TGCGCCAGCAGCGGATTAACAGGGGACACTGAAGCTTTCTTT. It specifies CASSGLTGDTEAFF.